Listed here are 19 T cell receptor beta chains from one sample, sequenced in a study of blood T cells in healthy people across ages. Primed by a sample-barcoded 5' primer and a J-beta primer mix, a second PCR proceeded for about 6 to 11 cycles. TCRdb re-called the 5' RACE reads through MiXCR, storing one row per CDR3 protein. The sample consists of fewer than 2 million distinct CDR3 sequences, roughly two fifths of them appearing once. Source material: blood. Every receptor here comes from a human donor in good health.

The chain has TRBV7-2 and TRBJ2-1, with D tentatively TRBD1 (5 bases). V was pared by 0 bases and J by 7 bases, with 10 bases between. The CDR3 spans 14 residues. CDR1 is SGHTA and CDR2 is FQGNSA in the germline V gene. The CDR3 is CASSLAWGANEQFF. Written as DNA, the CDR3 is TGTGCCAGCAGCTTAGCCTGGGGCGCGAATGAGCAGTTCTTC. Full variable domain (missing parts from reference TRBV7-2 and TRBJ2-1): GAGVSQSPSNKVTEKGKDVELRCDPISGHTALYWYRQSLGQGLEFLIYFQGNSAPDKSGLPSDRFSAERTGGSVSTLTIQRTQQEDSAVYLCASSLAWGANEQFFGPGTRLTVL.

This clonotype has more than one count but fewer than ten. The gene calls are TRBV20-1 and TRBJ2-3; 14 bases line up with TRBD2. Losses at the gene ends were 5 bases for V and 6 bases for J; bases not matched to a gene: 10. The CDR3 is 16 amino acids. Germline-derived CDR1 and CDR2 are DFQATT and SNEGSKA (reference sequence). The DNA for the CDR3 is TGCAGTGCTGCAGGACTAGCGGGGGGATCGTCTGATACGCAGTATTTT. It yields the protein CSAAGLAGGSSDTQYF.

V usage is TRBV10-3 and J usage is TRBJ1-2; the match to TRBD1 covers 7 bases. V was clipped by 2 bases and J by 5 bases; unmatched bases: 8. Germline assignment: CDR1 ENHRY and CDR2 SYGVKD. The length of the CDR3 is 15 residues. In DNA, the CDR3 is TGTGCCATCAGTGAGAAAACAGGGGCGCAATATGGCTACACCTTC. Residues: CAISEKTGAQYGYTF.

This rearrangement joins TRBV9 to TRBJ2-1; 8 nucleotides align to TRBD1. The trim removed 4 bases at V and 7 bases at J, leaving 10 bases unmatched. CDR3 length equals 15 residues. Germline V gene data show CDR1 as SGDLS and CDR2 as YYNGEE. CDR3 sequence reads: CASSPRTGRTNEQFF. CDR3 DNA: TGTGCCAGCAGCCCTCGGACAGGGCGAACAAATGAGCAGTTCTTC.

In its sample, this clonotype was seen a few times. The CDR3 nucleotides are TGTGCCACCAGACAGGGTTACAACTATGGCTACACCTTC. Protein sequence: CATRQGYNYGYTF. V is TRBV12-3 or TRBV12-4 and J is TRBJ1-2, with 7 bases matching TRBD1. The CDR3 has 13 residues. The V segment lost 10 bases and the J segment 2 bases; nucleotides outside the gene matches: 7.

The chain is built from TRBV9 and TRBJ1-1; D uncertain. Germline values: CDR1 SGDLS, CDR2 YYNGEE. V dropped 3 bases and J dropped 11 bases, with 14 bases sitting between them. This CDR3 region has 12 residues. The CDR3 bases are TGTGCCAGCAGCGAGGAAACCCATCGGGCTTTCTTT. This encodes CASSEETHRAFF.

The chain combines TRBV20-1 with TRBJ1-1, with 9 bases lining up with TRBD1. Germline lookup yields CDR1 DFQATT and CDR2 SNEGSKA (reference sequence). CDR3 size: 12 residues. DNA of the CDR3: TGCAGGGCACAGGGGGCCTACACTGAAGCTTTCTTT. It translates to CRAQGAYTEAFF.

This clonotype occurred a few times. CDR3 sequence (DNA): TGTGCCAGCAGCCCGAGCGGGGAGATGGGAGAGACCCAGTACTTC. Translation: CASSPSGEMGETQYF. The chain has TRBV4-2 and TRBJ2-5; TRBD2 matches 7 bases. V gave up 4 bases and J gave up 4 bases; unmatched junction bases: 9. This CDR3 is 15 amino acids long. Germline values: CDR1 LGHNA, CDR2 YNFKEQ.

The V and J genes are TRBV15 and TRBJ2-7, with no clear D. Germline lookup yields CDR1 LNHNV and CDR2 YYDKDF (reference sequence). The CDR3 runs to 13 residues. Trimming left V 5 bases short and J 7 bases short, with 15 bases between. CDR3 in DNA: TGTGCCACCAGCGCGAAGCTCCGAAGAGAGCAGTACTTC. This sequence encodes CATSAKLRREQYF.

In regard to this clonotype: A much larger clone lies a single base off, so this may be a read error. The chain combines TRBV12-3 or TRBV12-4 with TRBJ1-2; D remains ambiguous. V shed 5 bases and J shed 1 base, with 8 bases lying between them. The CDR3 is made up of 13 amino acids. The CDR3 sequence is CASSPWVNYGYTF. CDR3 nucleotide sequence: TGTGCCAGCAGTCCGTGGGTTAACTATGGCTACACCTTC.

Here the CDR3 DNA reads TGCAGTGCTAGAGATTTGGGTCGGGAGCAAGAGACCCAGTTCTTC. This translates into CSARDLGREQETQFF. The V call is TRBV20-1, the J call TRBJ2-1; D is possibly TRBD2 (6 bases). Per the germline V gene, CDR1 is DFQATT and CDR2 is SNEGSKA (reference sequence). The CDR3 is made up of 15 amino acids. The germline V and J ends were trimmed by 0 bases and 13 bases, with 22 bases remaining between them.

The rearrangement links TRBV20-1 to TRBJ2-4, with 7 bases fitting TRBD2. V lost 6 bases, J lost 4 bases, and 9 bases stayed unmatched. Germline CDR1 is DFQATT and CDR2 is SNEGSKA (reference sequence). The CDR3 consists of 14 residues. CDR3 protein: CSAFSRGIKNIQYF. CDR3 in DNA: TGCAGTGCCTTCTCGCGGGGGATTAAAAACATTCAGTACTTC.

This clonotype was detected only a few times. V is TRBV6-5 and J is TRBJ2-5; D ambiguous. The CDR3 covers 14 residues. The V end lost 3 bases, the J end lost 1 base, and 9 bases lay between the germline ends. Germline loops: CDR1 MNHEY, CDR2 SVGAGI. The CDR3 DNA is TGTGCCAGCAGTTATGCCGGAATCCAAGAGACCCAGTACTTC. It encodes CASSYAGIQETQYF.

Here the CDR3 DNA reads TGTGCCAGCAGCTCGACTAGCGGGGGGAATTACTACGAGCAGTACTTC. Translated: CASSSTSGGNYYEQYF. This sequence joins TRBV12-3 or TRBV12-4 and TRBJ2-7, with 13 bases that match TRBD2. Trimming took 6 bases from V and 3 from J; bases not matched to a gene: 8. The CDR3 extends over 16 amino acids.

The CDR3 nucleotides read TGTGCCAGCAGCCTTCCGGGACAGGGGGGAAGGTTCTTC. Amino acids: CASSLPGQGGRFF. This chain uses TRBV7-2 with TRBJ2-1, with 11 bases lining up with TRBD1. Germline assignment: CDR1 SGHTA and CDR2 FQGNSA. This CDR3 region has 13 residues. The junction had 9 bases not matched to a gene; V was cut back by 5 bases and J by 15 bases.

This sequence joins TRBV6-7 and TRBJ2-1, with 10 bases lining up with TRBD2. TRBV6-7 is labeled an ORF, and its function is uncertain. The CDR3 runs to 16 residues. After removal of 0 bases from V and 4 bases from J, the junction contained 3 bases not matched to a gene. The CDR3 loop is CASSYSISGGYNEQFF. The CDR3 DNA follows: TGTGCCAGCAGTTACTCGATTAGCGGGGGGTACAATGAGCAGTTCTTC.

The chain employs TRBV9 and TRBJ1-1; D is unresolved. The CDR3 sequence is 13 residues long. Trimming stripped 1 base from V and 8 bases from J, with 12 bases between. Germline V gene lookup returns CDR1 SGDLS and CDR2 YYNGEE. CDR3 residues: CASSVRPEEEAFF. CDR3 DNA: TGTGCCAGCAGCGTACGCCCGGAAGAAGAAGCTTTCTTT.

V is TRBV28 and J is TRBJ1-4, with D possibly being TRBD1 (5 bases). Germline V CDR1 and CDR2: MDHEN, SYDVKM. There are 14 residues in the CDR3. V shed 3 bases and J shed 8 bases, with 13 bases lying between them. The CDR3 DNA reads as TGTGCCAGCAGTTTTCGAGGGGCTGGAGAAAAACTGTTTTTT. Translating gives CASSFRGAGEKLFF.

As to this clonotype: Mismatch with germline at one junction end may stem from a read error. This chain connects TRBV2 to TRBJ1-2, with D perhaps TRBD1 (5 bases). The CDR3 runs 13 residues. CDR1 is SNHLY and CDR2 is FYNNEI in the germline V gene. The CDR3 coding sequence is TGTACCAGCAGTGACGGACACCCATATGGCTACACCTTC. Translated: CTSSDGHPYGYTF.